These 18 T cell receptor beta chains share one sample of origin, sequenced in a study of shared clonotypes between healthy human individuals. TCRdb keeps only in-frame clones here, not all; method: immunoSEQ multiplex PCR. The sample lists 2 million to 3 million clones, over 85% occurring once. Source material: naive CD4+ T cells from PBMCs. Subset defined: CD45RA+ positively selected. The receptors were gathered from a man aged 18 to 30 in good health. Some clones in this sample may be carry-over from other donors' samples.

The chain is built from TRBV2 and TRBJ2-1, with a possible D match to TRBD2 (6 bases). V was cut by 3 bases and J by 1 base, with 10 bases left in between. The CDR3 is made up of 15 amino acids. The germline V gene has CDR1 SNHLY and CDR2 FYNNEI. The CDR3 spells CASSEVGGSYNEQFF. Here the CDR3 DNA reads TGTGCCAGCAGTGAGGTGGGAGGATCCTACAATGAGCAGTTCTTC.

The chain employs TRBV28 and TRBJ2-7, with a weak D call TRBD2 (6 bases). Germline CDR1 reads MDHEN; CDR2 reads SYDVKM. The CDR3 loop spans 15 amino acids. V lost 3 bases and J lost 2, with 14 bases in between. CDR3 nucleotide sequence: TGTGCCAGCAGTTTGAGGGGACTCGAAACCTACGAGCAGTACTTC. This gives the protein CASSLRGLETYEQYF.

The J gene is TRBJ1-1, the V gene TRBV18; D may be TRBD1 (5 bases). Per the germline V gene, CDR1 is KGHSH and CDR2 is LQKENI. The CDR3 is made up of 14 amino acids. V lost 3 bases and J lost 1, with 9 bases in between. This CDR3 is CASSPMTANTEAFF. The CDR3 bases are TGTGCCAGCTCACCGATGACAGCGAACACTGAAGCTTTCTTT.

The genes are TRBV4-3 and TRBJ2-3; TRBD2 is a possible D gene (5 bases). From germline, CDR1 is LGHNA and CDR2 YSLEER. The V end was cut by 1 base, the J end by 6 bases, with 14 bases between. The CDR3 sequence is 15 residues long. The CDR3 bases are TGCGCCAGCAGCCAAGTGTACGGGGTGGGGGATACGCAGTATTTT. This encodes CASSQVYGVGDTQYF.

V and J are TRBV4-2 and TRBJ1-1; D uncertain. CDR3 size: 13 residues. Trimming took off 0 bases at V and 7 bases at J, with 9 bases between the two ends. Germline loops: CDR1 LGHNA, CDR2 YNFKEQ. The CDR3 DNA sequence: TGTGCCAGCAGCCAAGATCAGATGGGTGAAGCTTTCTTT. Translated: CASSQDQMGEAFF.

The V and J genes are TRBV5-6 and TRBJ2-2; D is perhaps TRBD2 (6 bases). Per germline, CDR1 SGHDT and CDR2 YYEEEE. Between the trimmed V and J ends, which lost 0 bases and 4 bases, there was a span of 13 bases. The CDR3 loop spans 16 amino acids. The CDR3 DNA follows: TGTGCCAGCAGCTTGGCCGGGGCGCGGGGCACCGGGGAGCTGTTTTTT. Its protein product is CASSLAGARGTGELFF.

This clone was counted a single time. This sample includes further DNA sequences coding for the same CDR3. The chain employs TRBV19 and TRBJ1-5; 7 bases match TRBD1. The CDR3 contains 13 residues. The germline CDR1 and CDR2 sequences are LNHDA and SQIVND (reference sequence). V gave up 6 bases and J gave up 7 bases; unmatched junction bases: 6. CDR3 DNA sequence: TGTGCCAGTAGCCCGACAGGGATACAGCCCCAGCATTTT. This gives the protein CASSPTGIQPQHF.

The CDR3 sequence: CASSLYRDYQETQYF. CDR3 bases: TGTGCCAGCAGCTTGTACCGGGACTACCAAGAGACCCAGTACTTC. The chain couples TRBV5-6 to TRBJ2-5; TRBD2 might be the D (6 bases). CDR3 length: 15 amino acids. Germline V gene data show CDR1 as SGHDT and CDR2 as YYEEEE. Trimming removed 1 base at V and 0 bases at J, with 10 bases between.

This rearrangement joins TRBV5-1 to TRBJ1-4; the D gene is possibly TRBD1 (5 bases). The CDR3 extends over 16 amino acids. Trimming cost V 0 bases and J 6 bases, with 15 bases left between them. Per germline, CDR1 SGHRS and CDR2 YFSETQ. The CDR3 coding sequence is TGCGCCAGCAGCTTGGTGGGCAGGGCCGGGGATGAAAAACTGTTTTTT. Translation: CASSLVGRAGDEKLFF.

The rearrangement links TRBV2 to TRBJ1-2; 8 bases fit TRBD1. The germline V gene has CDR1 SNHLY and CDR2 FYNNEI. Germline trimming cut 9 bases from V and 8 bases from J; bases unmatched to any gene: 14. The CDR3 is 14 amino acids. For the CDR3, the DNA is TGTGCCAGGGCGTATCAGGGGGCGTTGAGAGGCTACACCTTC. Its translation: CARAYQGALRGYTF. Full variable domain (rest looked up from reference TRBV2 and TRBJ1-2): EPEVTQTPSHQVTQMGQEVILRCVPISNHLYFYWYRQILGQKVEFLVSFYNNEISEKSEIFDDQFSVERPDGSNFTLKIRSTKLEDSAMYFCARAYQGALRGYTFGSGTRLTVV.

V and J are TRBV21-1 and TRBJ1-5; the D segment call TRBD1 is taken from the table without a DNA check. TRBV21-1 is shown as a pseudogene. This CDR3 spans 14 amino acids. The CDR3 sequence: CASSTRQKIQPQHF. The CDR3 DNA follows: TGTGCCAGCAGCACCAGACAGAAAATTCAGCCCCAGCATTTT.

The chain couples TRBV9 to TRBJ2-3; 7 positions match TRBD2. V lost 0 bases and J lost 7; bases outside the gene matches: 2. The CDR3 extends over 13 amino acids. In germline, CDR1 is SGDLS, CDR2 YYNGEE. CDR3 in amino acids: CASSVGRGNTQYF. For the CDR3, the DNA is TGTGCCAGCAGCGTAGGGCGGGGGAATACGCAGTATTTT. The full variable domain, with the rest looked up from reference TRBV9 and TRBJ2-3, is DSGVTQTPKHLITATGQRVTLRCSPRSGDLSVYWYQQSLDQGLQFLIQYYNGEERAKGNILERFSAQQFPDLHSELNLSSLELGDSALYFCASSVGRGNTQYFGPGTRLTVL.

This chain links TRBV2 with TRBJ2-7, with TRBD2 identical over 10 bases. Germline-derived CDR1 and CDR2 are SNHLY and FYNNEI. V lost 2 bases to trimming and J lost 3 bases; unmatched junction nucleotides: 4. The CDR3 is 15 residues long. The CDR3 nucleotides read TGTGCCAGCAGTGAACGGGTAGCGGGAGGCTACGAGCAGTACTTC. It specifies CASSERVAGGYEQYF.

The chain has TRBV27 and TRBJ1-1; D is possibly TRBD1 (5 bases). Per the germline V gene, CDR1 is MNHEY and CDR2 is SMNVEV (reference sequence). V was trimmed by 1 base and J by 0 bases, leaving 12 bases between them. The CDR3 loop spans 16 amino acids. In DNA form, the CDR3 reads TGTGCCAGCAGTTTATATCGAGGGGAGGTGAACACTGAAGCTTTCTTT. Residues: CASSLYRGEVNTEAFF.

The genes are TRBV5-4 and TRBJ2-3, with D perhaps TRBD1 or TRBD2 (5 bases each). The CDR3 is 16 amino acids. V was clipped by 4 bases and J by 1 base, with 16 bases between them. Germline assignment: CDR1 SGHNT and CDR2 YYREEE (reference sequence). The CDR3 DNA follows: TGTGCCAGCAGCACCCGTATAAGGGGACGCACAGATACGCAGTATTTT. Translated, it gives CASSTRIRGRTDTQYF.

The genes are TRBV27 and TRBJ2-7; D could derive from TRBD1 or TRBD2 (6 bases each). The CDR3 totals 15 residues. V lost 6 bases and J 3 bases, leaving 18 bases between the germline ends. Germline-derived CDR1 and CDR2 are MNHEY and SMNVEV (reference sequence). Here the CDR3 reads CASRLQAEGGYEQYF. Here the CDR3 DNA reads TGTGCCAGCAGGCTTCAAGCGGAGGGGGGCTACGAGCAGTACTTC.

This rearrangement joins TRBV19 to TRBJ2-1; TRBD2 aligns across 7 bases. Germline CDR1 is LNHDA and CDR2 is SQIVND (reference sequence). The CDR3 runs to 16 residues. Losses at the gene ends were 5 bases for V and 0 bases for J; bases not matched to a gene: 7. The CDR3 nucleotides are TGTGCCAGTAGTCGTCCTAGCGGTCCCTCCTACAATGAGCAGTTCTTC. Translating it yields CASSRPSGPSYNEQFF.

V is TRBV5-1 and J is TRBJ1-1, with 7 bases matching TRBD1. V trimming: 4 bases; J trimming: 0 bases; junction bases outside the gene matches: 15. This CDR3 contains 18 residues. The germline V gene encodes CDR1 SGHRS and CDR2 YFSETQ. The CDR3 is CASSGRAGTVRMNTEAFF. The CDR3 bases are TGCGCCAGCAGCGGGAGGGCGGGGACAGTAAGAATGAACACTGAAGCTTTCTTT.